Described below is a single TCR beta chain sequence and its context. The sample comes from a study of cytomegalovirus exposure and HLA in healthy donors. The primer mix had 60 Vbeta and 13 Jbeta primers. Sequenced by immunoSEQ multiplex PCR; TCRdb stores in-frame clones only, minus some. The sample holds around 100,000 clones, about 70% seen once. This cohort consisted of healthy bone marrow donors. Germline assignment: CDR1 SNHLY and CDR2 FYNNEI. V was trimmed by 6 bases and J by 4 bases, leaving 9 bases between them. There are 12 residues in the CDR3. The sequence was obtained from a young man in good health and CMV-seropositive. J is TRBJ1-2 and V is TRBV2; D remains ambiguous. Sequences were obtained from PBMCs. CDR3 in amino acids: CASSPGSYGYTF. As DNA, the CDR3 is TGTGCCAGCAGCCCGGGATCCTATGGCTACACCTTC.